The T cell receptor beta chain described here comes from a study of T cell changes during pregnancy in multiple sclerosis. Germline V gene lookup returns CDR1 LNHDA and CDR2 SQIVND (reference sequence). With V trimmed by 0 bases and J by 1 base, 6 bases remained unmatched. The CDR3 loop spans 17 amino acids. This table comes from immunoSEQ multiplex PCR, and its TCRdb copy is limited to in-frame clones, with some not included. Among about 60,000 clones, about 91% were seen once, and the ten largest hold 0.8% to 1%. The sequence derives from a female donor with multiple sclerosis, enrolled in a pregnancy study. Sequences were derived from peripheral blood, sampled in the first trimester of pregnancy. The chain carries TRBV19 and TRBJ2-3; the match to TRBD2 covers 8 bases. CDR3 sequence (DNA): TGTGCCAGTAGTATAGAGGGTCGGCGGGGGGGCACAGATACGCAGTATTTT. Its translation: CASSIEGRRGGTDTQYF.